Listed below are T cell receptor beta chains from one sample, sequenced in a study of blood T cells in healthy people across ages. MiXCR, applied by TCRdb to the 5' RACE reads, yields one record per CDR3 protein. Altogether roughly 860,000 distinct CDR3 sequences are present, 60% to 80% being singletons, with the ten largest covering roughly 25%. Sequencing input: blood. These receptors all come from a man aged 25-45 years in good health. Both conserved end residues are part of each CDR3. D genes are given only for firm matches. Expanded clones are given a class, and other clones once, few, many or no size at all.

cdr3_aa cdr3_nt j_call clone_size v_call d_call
CASSPGGINYEQYF TGTGCCAGCAGCCCCGGAGGGATCAATTACGAGCAGTACTTC TRBJ2-7 . TRBV7-3 .
CASSARTGKSGQYF TGTGCCAGCAGCGCTCGGACAGGGAAGAGCGGGCAGTACTTC TRBJ2-4 . TRBV9 TRBD1
CASSSGTSGVYEQYF TGTGCCAGCAGTTCCGGCACTAGCGGGGTCTACGAGCAGTACTTC TRBJ2-7 . TRBV2 TRBD2
CASSPGPNSPLHF TGTGCCAGCAGCCCAGGGCCGAATTCACCCCTCCACTTT TRBJ1-6 . TRBV3-1 .
CASSSPVTSGAYNEQFF TGTGCCAGCAGTTCTCCCGTGACTAGCGGGGCCTACAATGAGCAGTTCTTC TRBJ2-1 . TRBV6-5 TRBD2
CASSPGIAGEETQYF TGTGCCAGCAGCCCCGGAATAGCGGGGGAAGAGACCCAGTACTTC TRBJ2-5 . TRBV7-3 TRBD2
CASSQETAQETQYF TGTGCCAGCAGCCAAGAGACTGCTCAAGAGACCCAGTACTTC TRBJ2-5 few TRBV4-2 .
CASSQEYNRDYSPLHF TGCGCCAGCAGCCAAGAGTACAACAGGGACTACTCACCCCTCCACTTT TRBJ1-6 . TRBV4-3 .
CASSTNAGQGNEQYF TGTGCCAGCAGCACCAACGCGGGACAGGGGAACGAGCAGTACTTC TRBJ2-7 few TRBV7-2 TRBD1
CASSSPRDYHYEQYF TGTGCCAGCAGTTCCCCCCGGGACTACCACTACGAGCAGTACTTC TRBJ2-7 few TRBV28 TRBD2
CASSYSKAHTYGYTF TGTGCCAGCAGTTACTCGAAGGCACATACCTATGGCTACACCTTC TRBJ1-2 . TRBV6-6 .
CASSQGRTATDTQYF TGCGCCAGCAGCCAAGGACGGACAGCCACAGATACGCAGTATTTT TRBJ2-3 . TRBV4-3 .
CASTSDRVYGYTF TGTGCCAGCACCTCGGACAGGGTCTACGGCTACACCTTC TRBJ1-2 few TRBV6-2/TRBV6-3 TRBD1
CASSVGGNSGNTIYF TGTGCCAGCAGCGTGGGGGGAAACTCTGGAAACACCATATATTTT TRBJ1-3 . TRBV9 .